Below are 14 T cell receptor beta chains sequenced from a single sample in a study of human CD8 memory T cell subsets. UMI-labeled 5' RACE produced the TCR beta libraries. TCRdb re-called the 5' RACE reads and gives one entry per CDR3 protein, without DNA. The listing contains approximately 6,700 distinct CDR3 sequences. Classification as TPEX applied to CCR7+ PD-1+ TIGIT+ early memory CD8+ T cells bearing exhausted-like traits. The sample comprised CD8+ T cells from PBMCs. Receptor source: a human donor in good health.

The chain has TRBV6-2 or TRBV6-3 and TRBJ2-7; there is no DNA to check the TCRdb D call of TRBD2. This CDR3 has 13 residues. Per the germline V gene, CDR1 is MNHEY and CDR2 is SVGEGT. The CDR3 sequence is CASSLFSGYEQYF.

The chain combines TRBV20-1 with TRBJ2-1; TCRdb's D call of TRBD1 is untestable without DNA. The CDR3 consists of 13 residues. Germline V gene data show CDR1 as DFQATT and CDR2 as SNEGSKA (reference sequence). This chain's CDR3 is CSARVVRHNEQFF.

The chain uses TRBV2 and TRBJ2-5; absent DNA, TCRdb's TRBD2 call cannot be checked. The germline V gene encodes CDR1 SNHLY and CDR2 FYNNEI. The CDR3 totals 16 residues. CDR3 sequence: CASSDPGLAGFKTQYF.

This chain links TRBV30 with TRBJ2-1; there is no DNA to check the TCRdb D call of TRBD2. This CDR3 comprises 14 residues. Germline V gives CDR1 GTSNPN, CDR2 SVGIG (reference sequence). The CDR3: CAWGAGAGYNEQFF.

The V gene is TRBV5-6, the J gene TRBJ1-1. CDR1 is SGHDT and CDR2 is YYEEEE in the germline V gene. The CDR3 has 13 amino acids. Here the CDR3 reads CASSLTENTEAFF.

This clonotype ranks as medium-sized in terms of frequency. This chain uses TRBV5-6 with TRBJ2-7. Germline V gives CDR1 SGHDT, CDR2 YYEEEE. The CDR3 has 14 residues. The CDR3 loop is CASSFALEPNKQYF. The entire variable domain, with the rest obtained from reference TRBV5-6 and TRBJ2-7, is as follows: DAGVTQSPTHLIKTRGQQVTLRCSPKSGHDTVSWYQQALGQGPQFIFQYYEEEERQRGNFPDRFSGHQFPNYSSELNVNALLLGDSALYLCASSFALEPNKQYFGPGTRLTVT.

This chain links TRBV7-2 with TRBJ1-6; the D call from TCRdb, TRBD1, cannot be confirmed without DNA. CDR1 and CDR2 (germline): SGHTA, FQGNSA. The CDR3 is made up of 16 amino acids. The CDR3 reads CASSLNPGTQNSPLHF. Variable domain in full (rest from reference TRBV7-2 and TRBJ1-6): GAGVSQSPSNKVTEKGKDVELRCDPISGHTALYWYRQSLGQGLEFLIYFQGNSAPDKSGLPSDRFSAERTGGSVSTLTIQRTQQEDSAVYLCASSLNPGTQNSPLHFGNGTRLTVT.

The CDR3 here is CASSPRDRDETQYF. The rearrangement links TRBV18 to TRBJ2-5; TCRdb gives TRBD1 as the D gene, but with no DNA this cannot be confirmed. The CDR3 is made up of 14 amino acids. CDR1 and CDR2 from the germline V gene are KGHSH and LQKENI.

The chain's CDR3 is CASSLGSGSYEQYF. The V gene is TRBV7-6, the J gene TRBJ2-7. The CDR3 is 14 residues long. Germline V gene data show CDR1 as SGHVS and CDR2 as FNYEAQ.

The V gene is TRBV20-1, the J gene TRBJ2-1. Germline CDR1 and CDR2: DFQATT and SNEGSKA (reference sequence). This CDR3 comprises 15 residues. The CDR3 loop is CSARDYGSSYNEQFF.

The rearrangement joins TRBV12-3 or TRBV12-4 to TRBJ2-7; TCRdb's assignment of TRBD2 cannot be checked, as there is no DNA. The CDR3 covers 14 residues. CDR3 sequence: CASSLGGRALWQYF.

CDR3 sequence: CASSSRFDGPTGELFF. This chain uses TRBV7-9 with TRBJ2-2. The CDR3 runs to 16 residues. Germline V gene lookup returns CDR1 SEHNR and CDR2 FQNEAQ (reference sequence).

This clonotype registers medium-sized by frequency. This chain joins TRBV7-7 and TRBJ2-2. Germline assignment: CDR1 SSHAT and CDR2 FNYEAQ (reference sequence). This CDR3 is built from 15 residues. This chain's CDR3 is CASSLLAMGTGELFF.

This chain joins TRBV2 and TRBJ2-7; TCRdb returns TRBD1, unconfirmable since there is no DNA. The CDR3 totals 13 residues. The germline gives CDR1 SNHLY, CDR2 FYNNEI. The CDR3 spells CAISGDHSYEQYF.